Reported below is one T cell receptor (beta chain). Its specificity is not known. V dropped 6 bases and J dropped 5 bases, with 16 bases sitting between them. This CDR3 spans 14 amino acids. Template switching with 5'RACE generated the TCR cDNA and added a universal primer site and UMIs. One entry per CDR3 protein, called by TCRdb with MiXCR from the 5' RACE reads. The sample shows under 550,000 distinct CDR3 sequences, less than 25% of them seen only once. This entry comes from a study of T cells after yellow fever vaccination. Study results and caveats: Highly abundant clonotypes carried over from the bulk population could end up in FACS-sorted repertoires as contaminants.

This sequence joins TRBV12-3 or TRBV12-4 and TRBJ2-5; possible D gene TRBD2, 6 bases. This receptor was taken from a man aged 18-30 years who received the YFV17D yellow fever vaccine. The specimen was PBMCs, collected 21 days after the first yellow fever vaccination. The CDR3, as DNA: TGTGCCAGCAGGAGCCACGGGGGAAGCGAGACCCAGTACTTC. Protein product: CASRSHGGSETQYF.